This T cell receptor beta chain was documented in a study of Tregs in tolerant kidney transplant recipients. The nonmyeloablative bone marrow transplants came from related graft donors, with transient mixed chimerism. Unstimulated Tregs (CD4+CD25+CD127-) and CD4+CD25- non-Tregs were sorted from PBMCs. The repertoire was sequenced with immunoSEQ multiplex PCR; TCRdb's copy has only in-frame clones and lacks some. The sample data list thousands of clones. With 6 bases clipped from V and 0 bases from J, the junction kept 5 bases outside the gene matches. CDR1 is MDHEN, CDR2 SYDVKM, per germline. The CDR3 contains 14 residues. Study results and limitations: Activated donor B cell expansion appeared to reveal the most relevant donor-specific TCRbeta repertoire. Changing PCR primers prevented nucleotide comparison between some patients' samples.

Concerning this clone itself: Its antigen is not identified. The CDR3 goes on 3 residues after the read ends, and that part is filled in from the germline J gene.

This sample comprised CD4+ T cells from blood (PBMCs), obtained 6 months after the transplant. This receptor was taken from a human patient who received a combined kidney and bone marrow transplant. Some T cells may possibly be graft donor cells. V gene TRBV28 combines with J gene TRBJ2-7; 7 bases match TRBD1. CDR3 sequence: CASRGQTVSYEQYF. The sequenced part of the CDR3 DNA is TGTGCCAGCAGGGGACAGACAGTCTCCTACGAG.